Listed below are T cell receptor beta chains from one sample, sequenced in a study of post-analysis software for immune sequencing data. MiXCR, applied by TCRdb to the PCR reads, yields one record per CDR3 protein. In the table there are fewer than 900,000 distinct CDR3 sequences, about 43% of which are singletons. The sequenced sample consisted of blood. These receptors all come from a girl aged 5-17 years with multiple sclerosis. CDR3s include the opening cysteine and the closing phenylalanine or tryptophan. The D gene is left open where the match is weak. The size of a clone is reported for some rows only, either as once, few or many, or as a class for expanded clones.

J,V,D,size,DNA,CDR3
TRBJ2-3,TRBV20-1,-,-,TGCAGTGCTAGAGTTAGCATCTTCACAGATACGCAGTATTTT,CSARVSIFTDTQYF
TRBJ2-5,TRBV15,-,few,TGTGCCACCAGCAGAGGAATAGAGACCCAGTACTTC,CATSRGIETQYF
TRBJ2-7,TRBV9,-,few,TGTGCCAGCAGCCCTAAGCCGGGGACCTACGAGCAGTACTTC,CASSPKPGTYEQYF
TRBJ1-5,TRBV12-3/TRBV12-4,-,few,TGTGCCAGCAGTTTTGCAACGAATCAGCCCCAGCATTTT,CASSFATNQPQHF
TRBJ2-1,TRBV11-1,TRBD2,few,TGTGCCAGCAGCTCTGGACTAGCGGAATACAATGAGCAGTTCTTC,CASSSGLAEYNEQFF
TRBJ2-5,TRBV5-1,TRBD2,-,TGCGCCAGCAGCCTGCGGGGGGTACCCGAGACCCAGTACTTC,CASSLRGVPETQYF
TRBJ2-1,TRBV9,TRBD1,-,TGTGCCAGCAGCCCCTGGATGACAGGGTCTAATGAGCAGTTCTTC,CASSPWMTGSNEQFF
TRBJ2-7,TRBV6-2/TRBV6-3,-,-,TGTGCCAGCAGTTCCCCCTCGTCTACGTTAACCTACGAGCAGTACTTC,CASSSPSSTLTYEQYF
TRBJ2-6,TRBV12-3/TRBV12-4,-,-,TGTGCCAGCAGTTTCCAGACCACGGGGGCCAACGTCCTGACTTTC,CASSFQTTGANVLTF
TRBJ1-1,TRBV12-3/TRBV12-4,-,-,TGTGCCAGCAGTGAAACAGGGTGGGGGGACACTGAAGCTTTCTTT,CASSETGWGDTEAFF
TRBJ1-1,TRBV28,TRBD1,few,TGTGCCAGCAGTTTATCTGGACAGGGGAGGACTGAAGCTTTCTTT,CASSLSGQGRTEAFF
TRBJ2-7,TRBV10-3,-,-,TGTGCCATCAGTGAGAGACACCGGGACGCCTCGAGCTCCCACGAGCAGTACTTC,CAISERHRDASSSHEQYF
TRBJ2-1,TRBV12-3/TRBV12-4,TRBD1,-,TGTGCCAGCAGTTTGACAGGGGGTAACAATGAGCAGTTCTTC,CASSLTGGNNEQFF
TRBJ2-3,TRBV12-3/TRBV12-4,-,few,TGTGCCAGCACCCCGACAGAGGATACGCAGTATTTT,CASTPTEDTQYF
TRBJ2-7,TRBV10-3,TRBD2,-,TGTGCCATCAGTGAGTCGCGCGGGAGGCGCGACGAGCAGTACTTC,CAISESRGRRDEQYF
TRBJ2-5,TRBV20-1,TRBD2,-,TGCAGTGCTAGTAGCGGGCAGTACCAAGAGACCCAGTACTTC,CSASSGQYQETQYF
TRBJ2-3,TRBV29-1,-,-,TGCAGCGTTGTGGGCGGCGTAGCTAGCACAGATACGCAGTATTTT,CSVVGGVASTDTQYF